Presented here are 11 T cell receptor beta chains from one specimen sequenced in a study of blood T cell repertoires in COVID-19 (dated by TCRdb to 2019 to 2021). The library relied on the immunoSEQ multiplex PCR assay. Held by TCRdb, this immuneACCESS table contains in-frame sequences only and omits some clones. Under half of the omission traces to an unresolved V gene where checked; the cause of the rest is unknown. A total of about 79,000 clones appear in this sample, about 89% of them only once. In total, the top ten clones hold roughly 13% of the sample. Material: peripheral blood. These receptors were obtained from a man between 65 and 80 years old with active or convalescent COVID-19.

The DNA for the CDR3 is TGTGCCAGCAGTTACACGACAGGGACCACTGAAGCTTTCTTT. Amino acid sequence: CASSYTTGTTEAFF. The genes are TRBV6-5 and TRBJ1-1; 7 bases agree with TRBD1. CDR1 is MNHEY, CDR2 SVGAGI, per germline. The CDR3 spans 14 residues. The trim removed 2 bases at V and 4 bases at J, leaving 4 bases unmatched.

The rearrangement links TRBV30 to TRBJ2-5; weak D call: TRBD1 (6 bases). V was trimmed by 1 base and J by 2 bases, leaving 8 bases between them. The germline V gene encodes CDR1 GTSNPN and CDR2 SVGIG (reference sequence). The CDR3 loop spans 13 amino acids. The CDR3 here is CAWSAGTQETQYF. CDR3 in DNA: TGTGCCTGGAGTGCCGGGACACAAGAGACCCAGTACTTC.

This chain links TRBV18 with TRBJ1-1; no definite D call. Trimming removed 3 bases from V and 0 bases from J, with 14 bases in between. Germline values: CDR1 KGHSH, CDR2 LQKENI. This CDR3 region has 16 residues. Here the CDR3 DNA reads TGTGCCAGCTCACCCGCGACTCTAAGCATGAACACTGAAGCTTTCTTT. Amino acid sequence: CASSPATLSMNTEAFF.

Concerning this clone: Other nucleotide sequences from this sample produce the same CDR3. V gene TRBV5-1 combines with J gene TRBJ1-2; 9 bases fit TRBD1. The CDR3 consists of 13 residues. V lost 4 bases, J lost 5 bases, and 3 bases stayed unmatched. CDR1 is SGHRS, CDR2 YFSETQ, per germline. CDR3: CASSPGQGYGYTF. DNA of the CDR3: TGCGCCAGCAGCCCGGGACAGGGTTATGGCTACACCTTC.

V and J are TRBV4-3 and TRBJ2-3, with 7 bases that match TRBD2. This CDR3 has 15 amino acids. V dropped 1 base and J dropped 4; count of bases not matched to a gene: 5. Germline CDR1 LGHNA, CDR2 YSLEER. The CDR3 protein is CASSQGLAGADTQYF. The CDR3 DNA follows: TGCGCCAGCAGCCAAGGACTAGCTGGGGCAGATACGCAGTATTTT.

The genes are TRBV30 and TRBJ1-5; D is undetermined. Deletions cut 1 base from V and 3 bases from J, with 7 bases between. The CDR3 has 13 amino acids. Germline values: CDR1 GTSNPN, CDR2 SVGIG (reference sequence). As DNA, the CDR3 is TGTGCCTGGAGTGCCGGTGACAATCAGCCCCAGCATTTT. Amino acids: CAWSAGDNQPQHF.

This rearrangement joins TRBV2 to TRBJ2-1; 13 bases map to TRBD2. J gave up 1 base and V 8 bases, and 2 bases lay outside the gene matches. This CDR3 comprises 15 residues. Germline V CDR1 and CDR2: SNHLY, FYNNEI. In DNA, the CDR3 is TGTGCCAGCCTGGGACTAGCGGGATCCTACAATGAGCAGTTCTTC. This translates into CASLGLAGSYNEQFF.

This clone has a single count. The chain combines TRBV5-1 with TRBJ2-1; the match to TRBD2 covers 12 bases. CDR1 SGHRS and CDR2 YFSETQ come from the germline V gene. The CDR3 totals 16 residues. V was clipped by 1 base and J by 4 bases; unmatched bases: 3. CDR3 sequence reads: CASSLMTSGSYNEQFF. CDR3 nucleotides: TGCGCCAGCAGCTTGATGACTAGCGGGAGTTACAATGAGCAGTTCTTC.

In nucleotides, the CDR3 is TGCGCCAGCAGCTCTTTAAGCGGGAATGAGCAGTTCTTC. Translating gives CASSSLSGNEQFF. V usage is TRBV5-1 and J usage is TRBJ2-1; a possible D gene is TRBD2 (6 bases). The CDR3 totals 13 residues. The V end lost 3 bases, the J end lost 7 bases, and 11 bases lay between the germline ends. CDR1 and CDR2 from the germline V gene are SGHRS and YFSETQ.

The rearrangement links TRBV6-5 to TRBJ1-1; D perhaps matches TRBD1 (5 bases). V was shortened by 6 bases and J by 5 bases, with 16 bases between the two germline ends. This CDR3 spans 14 amino acids. The germline V gene encodes CDR1 MNHEY and CDR2 SVGAGI. The CDR3 sequence is CASSPPGRGTEAFF. The CDR3, as DNA: TGTGCCAGCAGCCCCCCGGGGCGGGGGACTGAAGCTTTCTTT.

CDR3 sequence: CASSLFTGNTGELFF. CDR3 coding DNA: TGTGCCAGCAGTTTATTTACAGGGAACACCGGGGAGCTGTTTTTT. This sequence joins TRBV28 and TRBJ2-2; a weak D match, TRBD1 (5 bases). The CDR3 spans 15 residues. Germline CDR1 reads MDHEN; CDR2 reads SYDVKM. The V end lost 1 base, the J end lost 1 base, and 7 bases lay between the germline ends. Full variable domain (missing parts from reference TRBV28 and TRBJ2-2): DVKVTQSSRYLVKRTGEKVFLECVQDMDHENMFWYRQDPGLGLRLIYFSYDVKMKEKGDIPEGYSVSREKKERFSLILESASTNQTSMYLCASSLFTGNTGELFFGEGSRLTVL.